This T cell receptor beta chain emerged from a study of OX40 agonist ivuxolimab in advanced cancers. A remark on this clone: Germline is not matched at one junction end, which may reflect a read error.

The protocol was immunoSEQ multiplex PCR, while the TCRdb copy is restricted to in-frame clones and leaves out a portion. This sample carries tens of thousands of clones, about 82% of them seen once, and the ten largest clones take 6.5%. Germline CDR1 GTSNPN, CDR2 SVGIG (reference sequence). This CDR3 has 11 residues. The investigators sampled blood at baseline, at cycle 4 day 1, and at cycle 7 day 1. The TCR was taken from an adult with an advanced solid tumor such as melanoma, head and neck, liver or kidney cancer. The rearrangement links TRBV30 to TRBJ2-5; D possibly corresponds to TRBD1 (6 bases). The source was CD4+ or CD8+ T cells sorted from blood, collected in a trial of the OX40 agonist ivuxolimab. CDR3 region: CAWTQGQTRHF. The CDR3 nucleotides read TGTGCCTGGACCCAGGGGCAGACCCGTCACTTC.